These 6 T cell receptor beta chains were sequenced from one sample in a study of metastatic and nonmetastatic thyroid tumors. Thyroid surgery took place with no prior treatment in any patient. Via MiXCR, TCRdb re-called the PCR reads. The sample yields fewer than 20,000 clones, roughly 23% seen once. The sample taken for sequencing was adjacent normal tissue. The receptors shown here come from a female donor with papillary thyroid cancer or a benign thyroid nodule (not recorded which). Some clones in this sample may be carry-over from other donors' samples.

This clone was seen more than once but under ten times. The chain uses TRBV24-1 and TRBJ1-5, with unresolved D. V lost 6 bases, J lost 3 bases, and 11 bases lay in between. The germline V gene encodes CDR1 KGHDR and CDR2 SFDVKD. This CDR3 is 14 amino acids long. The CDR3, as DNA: TGTGCCACCAGTTTGGGCGCGGACAATCAGCCCCAGCATTTT. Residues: CATSLGADNQPQHF.

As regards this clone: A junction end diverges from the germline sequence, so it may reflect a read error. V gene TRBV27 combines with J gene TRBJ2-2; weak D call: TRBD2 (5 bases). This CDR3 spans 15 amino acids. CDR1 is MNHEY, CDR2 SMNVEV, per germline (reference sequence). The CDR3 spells CASSLFRQNTGELFF. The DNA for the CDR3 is TGTGCCAGCAGTTTATTCCGGCAGAACACCGGGGAGCTTTTTTTT.

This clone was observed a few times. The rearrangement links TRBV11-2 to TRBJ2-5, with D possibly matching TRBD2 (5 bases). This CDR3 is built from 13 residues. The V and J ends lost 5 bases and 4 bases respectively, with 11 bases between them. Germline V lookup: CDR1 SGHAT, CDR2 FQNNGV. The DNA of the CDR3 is TGTGCCAGCAGCCTTAGCCGGGGAGAGACCCAGTACTTC. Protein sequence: CASSLSRGETQYF.

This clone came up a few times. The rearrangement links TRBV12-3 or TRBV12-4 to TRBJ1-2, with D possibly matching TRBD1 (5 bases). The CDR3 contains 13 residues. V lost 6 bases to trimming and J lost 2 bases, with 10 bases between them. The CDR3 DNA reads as TGTGCCAGCAGATGGGACGGCAACTATGGCTACACCTTC. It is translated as CASRWDGNYGYTF.

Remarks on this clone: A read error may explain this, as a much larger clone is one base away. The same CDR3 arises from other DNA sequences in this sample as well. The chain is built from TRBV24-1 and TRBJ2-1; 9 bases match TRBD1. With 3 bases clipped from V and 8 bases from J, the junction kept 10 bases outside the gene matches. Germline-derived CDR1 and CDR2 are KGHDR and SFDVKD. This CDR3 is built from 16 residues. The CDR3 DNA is TGTGCCACCAGTGATGGGGACAGGGAAGTAAGAGATGAGCAGTTCTTC. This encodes CATSDGDREVRDEQFF.

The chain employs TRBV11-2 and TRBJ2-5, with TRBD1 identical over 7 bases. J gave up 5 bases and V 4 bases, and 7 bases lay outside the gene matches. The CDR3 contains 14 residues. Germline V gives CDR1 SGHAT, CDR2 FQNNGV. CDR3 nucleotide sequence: TGTGCCAGCAGCTCACCAGGGGGTTCTGAGACCCAGTACTTC. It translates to CASSSPGGSETQYF.